This T cell receptor (beta chain) comes out of a study of Ad26.COV2.S vaccination and SARS-CoV-2 variants. Study results and caveats: Placebo recipients trailed vaccine recipients in spike-specific TCR breadth.

The repertoire was sequenced with immunoSEQ multiplex PCR; TCRdb's copy has only in-frame clones and lacks some. Of about 390,000 clones in the sample, approximately 90% were seen once. Points on this clone: Its antigen is undetermined.

As for treatment: some 20 received Ad26.COV2.S at low or high dose, single or two shots; 5 received placebo; per-sample allocation not given. Sampling took place 63 days after the first vaccine or placebo injection. In Boston, the donor was an adult between 18-55 years of age. This specimen consisted of peripheral blood, obtained in a trial of Ad26.COV2.S vaccine versus placebo. The sequence was obtained from a person aged 18-65 years who received the Ad26.COV2.S COVID-19 vaccine or a placebo.

The CDR3 region is CASSPTGLTGVEAFF. In DNA form, the CDR3 reads TGCGCCAGCAGCCCCACAGGACTGACAGGGGTTGAAGCTTTCTTT. The chain has TRBV5-1 and TRBJ1-1; the match to TRBD1 covers 8 bases. Per the germline V gene, CDR1 is SGHRS and CDR2 is YFSETQ. CDR3 size: 15 residues. V shed 4 bases and J 7 bases; nucleotides not matched to a gene: 12.